The clone carrying this T cell receptor (beta chain) has at least ten counts. The antigen remains undetermined. This sample stems from a study of breast tumors, draining lymph nodes, adjacent tissues. TCRdb independently ran MiXCR on the multiplex PCR reads; one entry per CDR3 protein. The data contain more than 20,000 distinct CDR3 sequences, approximately 23% of them singletons. Study findings and constraints: The data were judged consistent with most tumor T cells coming from lymph node and expanding in tumor.

This CDR3 comprises 17 residues. Germline CDR1 MGHRA, CDR2 YSYEKL. Trimming at V came to 0 bases and at J to 3 bases, leaving 9 bases not matched to a gene. This chain links TRBV4-1 with TRBJ2-7; 9 nucleotides line up with TRBD1. Sequencing was performed on breast tumor tissue. The TCR sequence derives from a female donor with breast cancer. Some clones in this sample may be carry-over from other donors' samples. As DNA, the CDR3 is TGCGCCAGCAGCCAAGATATTCAAACAGGGGGCCTCTACGAGCAGTACTTC. Amino acids: CASSQDIQTGGLYEQYF.